This T cell receptor (beta chain) comes out of a study of shared clonotypes between healthy human individuals. On this clone: Its target is not known.

Broader study findings: Generation probability values for non-shared clonotypes were lower than those for clonotypes shared by all four donors.

This CDR3 contains 15 residues. V lost 3 bases and J 3 bases, leaving 16 bases between the germline ends. Germline V gene sequence: CDR1 SGDLS, CDR2 YYNGEE. An approximately 210 ng quantity of DNA, 30,000 to 35,000 T cell genomes, went into the sorted-subset replicate PCRs. Measured with immunoSEQ multiplex PCR; TCRdb has only the in-frame clones, and not every one. The sample has under 2,500,000 clones, about 94% seen once. The donor cohort consisted entirely of Caucasian adults residing in Nashville, Tennessee. Source material: naive CD4+ T cells sorted from blood. The subset is: CD45RA+ positively selected. The TCR originated in a man aged 18 to 35 in good health. This chain links TRBV9 with TRBJ2-7; tentative D call: TRBD1 (5 bases). The CDR3 sequence: CASSASSGNFYEQYF. CDR3 sequence (DNA): TGTGCCAGCAGCGCCTCATCAGGGAATTTCTACGAGCAGTACTTC.